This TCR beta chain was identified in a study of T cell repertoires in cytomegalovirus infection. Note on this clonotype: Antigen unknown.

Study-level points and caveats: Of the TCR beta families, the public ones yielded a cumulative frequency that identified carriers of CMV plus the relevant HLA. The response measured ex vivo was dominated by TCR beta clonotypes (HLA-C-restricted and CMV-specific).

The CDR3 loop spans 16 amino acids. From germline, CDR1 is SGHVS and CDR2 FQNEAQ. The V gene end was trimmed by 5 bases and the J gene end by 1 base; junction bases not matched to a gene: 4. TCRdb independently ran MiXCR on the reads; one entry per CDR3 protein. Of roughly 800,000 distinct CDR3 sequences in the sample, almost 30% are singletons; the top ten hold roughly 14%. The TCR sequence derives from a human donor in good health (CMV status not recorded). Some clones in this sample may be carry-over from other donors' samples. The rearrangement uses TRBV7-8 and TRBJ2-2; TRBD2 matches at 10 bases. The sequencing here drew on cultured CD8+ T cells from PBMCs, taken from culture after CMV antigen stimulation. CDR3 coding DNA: TGTGCCAGCAGCCTGCGACTAGCGGGGAACACCGGGGAGCTGTTTTTT. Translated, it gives CASSLRLAGNTGELFF.